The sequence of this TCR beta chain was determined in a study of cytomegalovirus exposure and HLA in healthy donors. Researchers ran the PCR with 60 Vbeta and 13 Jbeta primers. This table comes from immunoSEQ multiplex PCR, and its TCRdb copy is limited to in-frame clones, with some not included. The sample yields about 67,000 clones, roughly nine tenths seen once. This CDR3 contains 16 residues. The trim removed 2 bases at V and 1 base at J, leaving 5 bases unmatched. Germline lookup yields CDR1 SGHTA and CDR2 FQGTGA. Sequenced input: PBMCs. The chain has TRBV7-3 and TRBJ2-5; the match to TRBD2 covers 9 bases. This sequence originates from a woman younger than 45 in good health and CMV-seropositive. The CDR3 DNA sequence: TGTGCCAGCAGCTTATGGGCTAGCGGGGCCCAAGAGACCCAGTACTTC. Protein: CASSLWASGAQETQYF.